One and the same sample provided the 8 T cell receptor beta chains below, sequenced in a study of vaccination effects on CD4 cells after COVID-19. Clones were sequenced by immunoSEQ multiplex PCR, and TCRdb holds only the in-frame ones, with some missing. Of more than 40,000 clones listed, 65% to 75% were seen once; the top ten hold about 15%. Antigen-specific CD4+ T cells were first expanded with viral peptide pools by the ViraFEST assay and only then sequenced. When more than 9 days of culture had elapsed, CD4+ T cells were isolated. The cohort was immunized with two doses of either the BNT162b2 or mRNA-1273 vaccine. These receptors are not linked to any known antigen. The sequencing here drew on CD4+ T cells from PBMCs cultured with HCoV-OC43 spike peptides, taken after COVID-19 vaccination. Subset defined: HCoV-OC43 spike overlapping peptide pool stimulation. The receptor set was obtained from a human donor who received a COVID-19 vaccine.

This chain links TRBV10-1 with TRBJ2-1; 7 positions match TRBD2. From germline, CDR1 is WNHNN and CDR2 SYGVQD (reference sequence). The CDR3 extends over 13 amino acids. V gave up 3 bases and J gave up 13 bases; unmatched junction bases: 9. In DNA, the CDR3 is TGCGCCAGCAGTGAAAGCGGGAATGGAGCTCAGTTCTTC. It specifies CASSESGNGAQFF.

The chain carries TRBV10-2 and TRBJ2-1; D not resolved. From germline, CDR1 is WSHSY and CDR2 SAAADI. The CDR3 extends over 16 amino acids. V was shortened by 3 bases and J by 3 bases, with 15 bases between the two germline ends. The CDR3 is CASSDPAQWLYNEQFF. The CDR3 DNA follows: TGCGCCAGCAGTGATCCCGCCCAGTGGCTCTACAATGAGCAGTTCTTC.

This clone was counted only a few times. For the CDR3, the DNA is TGCGCCAGCAGGGGGGGGAGAAAAGGAAATTCACCCCTCCACTTT. This codes for CASRGGRKGNSPLHF. The chain couples TRBV10-1 to TRBJ1-6; D is perhaps TRBD1 (5 bases). CDR3 length equals 15 residues. V lost 6 bases and J lost 7, with 16 bases in between. The germline V gene encodes CDR1 WNHNN and CDR2 SYGVQD (reference sequence).

V gene TRBV7-8 combines with J gene TRBJ2-7, with D uncertain. The V gene lost 5 bases and the J gene lost 3 bases, with 20 bases spanning the gap. The germline gives CDR1 SGHVS, CDR2 FQNEAQ. This CDR3 has 16 residues. CDR3 sequence: CASSASGPRSGYEQYF. In DNA form, the CDR3 reads TGTGCCAGCAGCGCCTCCGGGCCCCGTTCAGGCTACGAGCAGTACTTC. Variable domain in full (rest from reference TRBV7-8 and TRBJ2-7): GAGVSQSPRYKVAKRGQDVALRCDPISGHVSLFWYQQALGQGPEFLTYFQNEAQLDKSGLPSDRFFAERPEGSVSTLKIQRTQQEDSAVYLCASSASGPRSGYEQYFGPGTRLTVT.

The chain couples TRBV6-1 to TRBJ2-3, with TRBD2 identical over 10 bases. The CDR3 consists of 16 residues. Germline CDR1 MNHNS, CDR2 SASEGT. With 2 bases clipped from V and 2 bases from J, the junction kept 4 bases outside the gene matches. The CDR3 coding sequence is TGTGCCAGCAGTGAAATAGCGGGGGGCCTCACAGATACGCAGTATTTT. This sequence encodes CASSEIAGGLTDTQYF.

The chain uses TRBV10-2 and TRBJ2-3, with no clear D. The CDR3 length is 16 residues. Trimming stripped 2 bases from V and 2 bases from J, with 14 bases between. Looked up from germline, CDR1 is WSHSY and CDR2 is SAAADI. The CDR3 here is CASSEGTRVNTDTQYF. CDR3 in DNA: TGCGCCAGCAGTGAGGGCACCCGGGTAAACACAGATACGCAGTATTTT.

The V call is TRBV21-1, the J call TRBJ2-1; no check of the table's D call, TRBD2, against the DNA was made. TRBV21-1 is a known pseudogene. This CDR3 spans 17 amino acids. The CDR3 DNA reads as TGTGCCAGCAGCAAAGATTTTACTAGCGGGGGTTACAATGAGCAGTTCTTC. This translates into CASSKDFTSGGYNEQFF.

The V gene is TRBV5-8, the J gene TRBJ2-1; 11 nucleotides align to TRBD2. There are 15 residues in the CDR3. The germline CDR1 and CDR2 sequences are SGHTS and YDEGEE. V dropped 4 bases and J dropped 4; count of bases not matched to a gene: 4. CDR3 residues: CASSLLAGVYNEQFF. CDR3 nucleotides: TGTGCCAGCAGCCTACTAGCGGGAGTGTACAATGAGCAGTTCTTC.